Below are 17 T cell receptor beta chains sequenced from a single sample in a study of T cell repertoires in cytomegalovirus infection. TCRdb re-analysed the reads in MiXCR, keeping a single row per CDR3 protein. The table records fewer than 350,000 distinct CDR3 sequences, 15% to 20% of them present only once. What was sequenced was PBMCs. These receptors originate from a human donor in good health (CMV status not recorded). Some clones in this sample may be carry-over from other donors' samples.

This clonotype has a count of ten or more. The chain carries TRBV7-2 and TRBJ2-1; D perhaps matches TRBD1 (5 bases). Trimming took 5 bases from V and 4 from J, leaving 15 bases between them. The germline gives CDR1 SGHTA, CDR2 FQGNSA. This CDR3 is 15 amino acids long. CDR3 loop: CASSPPGPPYNEQFF. In nucleotides, the CDR3 is TGTGCCAGCAGCCCCCCAGGGCCCCCTTACAATGAGCAGTTCTTC.

This clonotype turned up a few times. This chain joins TRBV24-1 and TRBJ1-3; 7 nucleotides line up with TRBD1. This CDR3 has 15 amino acids. From germline, CDR1 is KGHDR and CDR2 SFDVKD. J gave up 2 bases and V 4 bases, and 4 bases lay outside the gene matches. CDR3: CATSDLTGTGNTIYF. The CDR3 bases are TGTGCCACCAGTGACCTGACAGGGACTGGAAACACCATATATTTT.

This clonotype was seen a handful of times. This chain uses TRBV20-1 with TRBJ2-7, with D perhaps TRBD1 or TRBD2 (5 bases each). The CDR3 consists of 13 residues. V was trimmed by 3 bases and J by 7 bases, leaving 16 bases between them. Germline V CDR1 and CDR2: DFQATT, SNEGSKA (reference sequence). The CDR3 sequence is CSARGVGFWEQYF. CDR3 nucleotides: TGCAGTGCTAGGGGGGTTGGGTTTTGGGAGCAGTACTTC.

V usage is TRBV2 and J usage is TRBJ2-3; 9 bases are a match to TRBD2. V lost 2 bases to trimming and J lost 6 bases; unmatched junction nucleotides: 12. CDR3 length: 17 residues. Germline CDR1 is SNHLY and CDR2 is FYNNEI. The CDR3 nucleotides are TGTGCCAGCAGTGAACCTGCGGGGGGGCCCGTGTGGGATACGCAGTATTTT. It is translated as CASSEPAGGPVWDTQYF.

The V and J genes are TRBV5-1 and TRBJ2-2; D is perhaps TRBD1 (6 bases). Per the germline V gene, CDR1 is SGHRS and CDR2 is YFSETQ. The CDR3 extends over 16 amino acids. Trimming pared 4 bases from V and 4 bases from J, leaving 17 bases between. CDR3 nucleotide sequence: TGCGCCAGCAGCCTCGGACAGATTCTAAGCACCGGGGAGCTGTTTTTT. This translates into CASSLGQILSTGELFF.

This clonotype appeared a few times. In DNA form, the CDR3 reads TGTGCCAGCAGCCATGGACTAGCGGGGGACTTCTACGAGCAGTACTTC. Encoded protein: CASSHGLAGDFYEQYF. The V call is TRBV9, the J call TRBJ2-7; 13 bases agree with TRBD2. The junction had 7 bases not matched to a gene; V was cut back by 4 bases and J by 3 bases. The CDR3 is made up of 16 amino acids. The germline CDR1 and CDR2 sequences are SGDLS and YYNGEE.

This clonotype has only a few counts. The chain uses TRBV6-5 and TRBJ2-1; D gene uncertain. CDR3 length equals 13 residues. In germline, CDR1 is MNHEY, CDR2 SVGAGI. V lost 0 bases and J lost 5, with 5 bases in between. CDR3 region: CASSYSGNNEQFF. CDR3 DNA: TGTGCCAGCAGTTACTCAGGTAACAATGAGCAGTTCTTC.

This clonotype was picked up a small number of times. This rearrangement joins TRBV6-2 or TRBV6-3 to TRBJ1-1; 7 nucleotides agree with TRBD1. The CDR3 totals 13 residues. In germline, CDR1 is MNHEY, CDR2 SVGEGT. The junction had 9 bases not matched to a gene; V was cut back by 7 bases and J by 7 bases. CDR3 region: CASTEYRTGEAFF. The CDR3 bases are TGTGCCAGCACCGAGTACCGGACAGGTGAAGCTTTCTTT.

This clonotype was observed at least ten times. This sequence joins TRBV12-3 or TRBV12-4 and TRBJ1-4; 10 bases line up with TRBD1. With 2 bases clipped from V and 5 bases from J, the junction kept 2 bases outside the gene matches. The CDR3 runs to 15 residues. The chain's CDR3 is CASSLLGQGNEKLFF. The CDR3 bases are TGTGCCAGCAGTTTATTGGGACAGGGGAATGAAAAACTGTTTTTT.

Of note for this clonotype: Being one base from a much bigger clone, this may be a read error. The gene calls are TRBV11-2 and TRBJ1-6; no clear D. CDR1 is SGHAT, CDR2 FQNNGV, per germline. This CDR3 region has 16 residues. For the CDR3, the DNA is TGTGCCAGCAGCCCCCTTAGACAAGGGTTAGAATCACACCTCCACTTT. Translating it yields CASSPLRQGLESHLHF.

V is TRBV7-2 and J is TRBJ1-6, with D unclear. This CDR3 is built from 17 residues. The germline V and J ends were trimmed by 3 bases and 0 bases, with 12 bases remaining between them. In germline, CDR1 is SGHTA, CDR2 FQGNSA. The CDR3 reads CASSFSYTSSYNSPLHF. The CDR3 DNA follows: TGTGCCAGCAGCTTCAGCTACACGAGCTCCTATAATTCACCCCTCCACTTT.

Written as DNA, the CDR3 is TGCGCCAGCAGCCATGGGGACAGGGGGGGTCAAGAGACCCAGTACTTC. It codes for CASSHGDRGGQETQYF. This rearrangement joins TRBV4-3 to TRBJ2-5, with 11 bases identical to TRBD1. The ends lost 3 bases at V and 2 bases at J; junction bases unmatched: 5. Germline V CDR1 and CDR2: LGHNA, YSLEER. This CDR3 spans 16 amino acids.

The V call is TRBV12-3 or TRBV12-4, the J call TRBJ1-1; TRBD1 aligns across 8 bases. The CDR3 is made up of 14 amino acids. V was clipped by 5 bases and J by 6 bases; unmatched bases: 8. CDR3 nucleotides: TGTGCCAGCAGTCAGCGCGACAGGGGCGCTGAAGCTTTCTTT. This gives the protein CASSQRDRGAEAFF.

This clonotype was recorded at least ten times. The V and J genes are TRBV7-2 and TRBJ2-5; D possibly corresponds to TRBD2 (5 bases). The CDR3 consists of 16 residues. Germline-derived CDR1 and CDR2 are SGHTA and FQGNSA. V was cut by 0 bases and J by 4 bases, with 15 bases left in between. CDR3 region: CASSLALMGRGETQYF. The CDR3 DNA follows: TGTGCCAGCAGCTTAGCGCTAATGGGCCGGGGAGAGACCCAGTACTTC.

The chain couples TRBV5-1 to TRBJ2-1, with D perhaps matching TRBD2 (7 bases). Per the germline V gene, CDR1 is SGHRS and CDR2 is YFSETQ. Trimming removed 3 bases from V and 4 bases from J, with 17 bases in between. CDR3 size: 16 residues. CDR3 sequence: CASSSTGRATYNEQFF. DNA of the CDR3: TGCGCCAGCAGCTCAACAGGGAGGGCGACTTACAATGAGCAGTTCTTC.

The J gene is TRBJ1-1, the V gene TRBV14, with unresolved D. The CDR3 has 12 residues. Germline lookup yields CDR1 SGHDN and CDR2 FVKESK. V lost 0 bases and J 9 bases, leaving 8 bases between the germline ends. This CDR3 is CASSQEGLKAFF. As DNA, the CDR3 is TGTGCCAGCAGCCAAGAGGGCCTAAAAGCTTTCTTT.

The V call is TRBV28, the J call TRBJ1-2; a weak D match, TRBD1 (5 bases). This CDR3 spans 14 amino acids. V gave up 8 bases and J gave up 10 bases, with 23 bases separating them. CDR1 is MDHEN, CDR2 SYDVKM, per germline. CDR3 nucleotides: TGTGCCAGCGGAGACTGGGGCCCCAGGTTGGACTACACCTTC. This gives the protein CASGDWGPRLDYTF.